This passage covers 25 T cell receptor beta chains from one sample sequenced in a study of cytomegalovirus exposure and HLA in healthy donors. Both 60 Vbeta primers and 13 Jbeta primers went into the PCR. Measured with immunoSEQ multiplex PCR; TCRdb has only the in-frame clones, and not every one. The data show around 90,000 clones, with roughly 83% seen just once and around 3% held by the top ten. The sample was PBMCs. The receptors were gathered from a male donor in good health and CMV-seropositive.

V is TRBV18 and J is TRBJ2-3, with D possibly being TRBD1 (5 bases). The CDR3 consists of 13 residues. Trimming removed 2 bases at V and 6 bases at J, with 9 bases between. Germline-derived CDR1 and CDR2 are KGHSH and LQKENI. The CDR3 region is CASSPSTADTQYF. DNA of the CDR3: TGTGCCAGCTCACCATCGACAGCCGATACGCAGTATTTT.

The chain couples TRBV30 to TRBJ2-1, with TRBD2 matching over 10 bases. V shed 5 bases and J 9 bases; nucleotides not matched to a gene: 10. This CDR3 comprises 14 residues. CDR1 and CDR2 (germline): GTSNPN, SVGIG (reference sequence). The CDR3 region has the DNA TGTGCCTGGTCAAGAAGCGGGGGGGCCGGTGAGCAGTTCTTC. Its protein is CAWSRSGGAGEQFF.

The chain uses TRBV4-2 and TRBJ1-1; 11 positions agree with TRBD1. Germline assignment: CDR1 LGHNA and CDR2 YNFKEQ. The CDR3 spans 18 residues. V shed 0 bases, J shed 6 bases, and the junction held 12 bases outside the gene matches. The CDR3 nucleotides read TGTGCCAGCAGCCAAGATTTAGGACAGGGGGCGAGTAGGGCTGAAGCTTTCTTT. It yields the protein CASSQDLGQGASRAEAFF.

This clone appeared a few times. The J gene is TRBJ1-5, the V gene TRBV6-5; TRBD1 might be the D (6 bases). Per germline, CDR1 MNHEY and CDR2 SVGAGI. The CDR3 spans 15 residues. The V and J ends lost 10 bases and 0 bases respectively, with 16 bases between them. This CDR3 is CATRQVHLSNQPQHF. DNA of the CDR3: TGTGCCACCCGACAGGTCCACCTTAGCAATCAGCCCCAGCATTTT.

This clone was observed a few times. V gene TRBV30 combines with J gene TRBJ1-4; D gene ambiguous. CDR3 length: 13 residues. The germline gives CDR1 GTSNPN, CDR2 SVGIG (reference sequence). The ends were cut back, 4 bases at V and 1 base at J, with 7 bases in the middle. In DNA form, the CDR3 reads TGTGCCTGGACCGAGAGAACTAATGAAAAACTGTTTTTT. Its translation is CAWTERTNEKLFF.

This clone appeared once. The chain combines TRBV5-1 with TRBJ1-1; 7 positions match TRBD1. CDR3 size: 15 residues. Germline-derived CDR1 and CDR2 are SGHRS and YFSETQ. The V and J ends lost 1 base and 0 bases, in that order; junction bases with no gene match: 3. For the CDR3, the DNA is TGCGCCAGCAGCTTGCTACAGGGGATGAACACTGAAGCTTTCTTT. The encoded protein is CASSLLQGMNTEAFF.

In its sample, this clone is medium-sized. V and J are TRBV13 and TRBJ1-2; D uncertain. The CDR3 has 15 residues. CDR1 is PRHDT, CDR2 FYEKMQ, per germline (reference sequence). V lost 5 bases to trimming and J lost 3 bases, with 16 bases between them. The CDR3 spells CASSALRAGDYGYTF. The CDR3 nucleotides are TGTGCCAGCAGCGCCCTGCGGGCGGGCGACTATGGCTACACCTTC. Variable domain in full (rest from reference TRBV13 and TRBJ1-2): AAGVIQSPRHLIKEKRETATLKCYPIPRHDTVYWYQQGPGQDPQFLISFYEKMQSDKGSIPDRFSAQQFSDYHSELNMSSLELGDSALYFCASSALRAGDYGYTFGSGTRLTVV.

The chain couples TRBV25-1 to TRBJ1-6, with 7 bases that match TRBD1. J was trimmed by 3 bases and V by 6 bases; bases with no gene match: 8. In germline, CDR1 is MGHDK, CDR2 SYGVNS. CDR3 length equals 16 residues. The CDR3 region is CASRGGSSNYNSPLHF. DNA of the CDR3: TGTGCCAGCAGAGGGGGCAGTTCTAACTATAATTCACCCCTCCACTTT.

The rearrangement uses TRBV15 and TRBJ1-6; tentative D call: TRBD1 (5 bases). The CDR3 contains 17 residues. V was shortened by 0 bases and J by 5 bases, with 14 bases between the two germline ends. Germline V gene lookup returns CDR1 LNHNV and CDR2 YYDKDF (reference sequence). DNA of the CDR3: TGTGCCACCAGCAGAGATGGGGGGGGGACGCATAATTCACCCCTCCACTTT. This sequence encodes CATSRDGGGTHNSPLHF.

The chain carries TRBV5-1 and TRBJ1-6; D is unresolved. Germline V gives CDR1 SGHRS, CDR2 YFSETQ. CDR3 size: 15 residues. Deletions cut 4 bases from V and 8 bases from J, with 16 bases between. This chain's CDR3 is CASSRERGSYSPLHF. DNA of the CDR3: TGCGCCAGCAGCCGAGAAAGAGGATCATATTCACCCCTCCACTTT. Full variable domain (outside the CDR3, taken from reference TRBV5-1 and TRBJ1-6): KAGVTQTPRYLIKTRGQQVTLSCSPISGHRSVSWYQQTPGQGLQFLFEYFSETQRNKGNFPGRFSGRQFSNSRSEMNVSTLELGDSALYLCASSRERGSYSPLHFGNGTRLTVT.

CDR3 in DNA: TGTGCCAGCAGTTACAGAGGGATGAACACTGAAGCTTTCTTT. This sequence encodes CASSYRGMNTEAFF. The chain combines TRBV6-6 with TRBJ1-1, with D unresolved. CDR1 is MNHNY and CDR2 is SVGAGI in the germline V gene (reference sequence). There are 14 residues in the CDR3. Trimming took 2 bases from V and 0 from J, leaving 7 bases between them.

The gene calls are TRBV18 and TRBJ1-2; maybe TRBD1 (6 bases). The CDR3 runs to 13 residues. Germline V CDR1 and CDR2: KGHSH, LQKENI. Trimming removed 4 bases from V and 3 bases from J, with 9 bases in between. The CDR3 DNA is TGTGCCAGCTCACGGGGGCACGACTATGGCTACACCTTC. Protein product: CASSRGHDYGYTF.

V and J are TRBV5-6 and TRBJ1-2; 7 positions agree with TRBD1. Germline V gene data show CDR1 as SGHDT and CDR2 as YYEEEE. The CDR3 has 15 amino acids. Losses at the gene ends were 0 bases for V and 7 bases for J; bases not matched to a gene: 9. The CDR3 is CASSLVQTGNRGYTF. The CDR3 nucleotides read TGTGCCAGCAGCTTGGTACAGACAGGGAATCGTGGCTACACCTTC.

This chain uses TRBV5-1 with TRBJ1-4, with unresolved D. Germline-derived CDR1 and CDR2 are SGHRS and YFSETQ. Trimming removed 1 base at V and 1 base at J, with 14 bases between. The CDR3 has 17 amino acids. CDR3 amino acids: CASSLNSGDGTNEKLFF. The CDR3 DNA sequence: TGCGCCAGCAGCTTGAACAGCGGTGACGGAACTAATGAAAAACTGTTTTTT.

The CDR3, as DNA: TGTGCCAGCACCTATGGAGGCGGACTGAACACTGAAGCTTTCTTT. Protein sequence: CASTYGGGLNTEAFF. This chain links TRBV6-1 with TRBJ1-1; D gene unclear. V lost 7 bases to trimming and J lost 0 bases, with 15 bases between them. The V gene's germline CDR1 is MNHNS and CDR2 SASEGT. The CDR3 length is 15 residues.

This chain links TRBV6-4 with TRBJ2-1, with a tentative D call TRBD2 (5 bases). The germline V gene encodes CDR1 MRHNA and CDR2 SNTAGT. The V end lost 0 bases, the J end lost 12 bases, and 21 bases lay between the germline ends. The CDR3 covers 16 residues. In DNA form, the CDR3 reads TGTGCCAGCAGTGACTCGATCCAGCGGATTTTGTCGGGGCAGTTCTTC. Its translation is CASSDSIQRILSGQFF.

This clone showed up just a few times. The CDR3 reads CASSLRTGWNYGYTF. CDR3 DNA: TGTGCCAGCAGCCTTCGGACAGGCTGGAACTATGGCTACACCTTC. The chain carries TRBV11-1 and TRBJ1-2; 7 positions agree with TRBD1. This CDR3 is built from 15 residues. Trimming removed 5 bases from V and 2 bases from J; junction bases left unmatched: 8. From germline, CDR1 is SGHAT and CDR2 FQDESV (reference sequence).

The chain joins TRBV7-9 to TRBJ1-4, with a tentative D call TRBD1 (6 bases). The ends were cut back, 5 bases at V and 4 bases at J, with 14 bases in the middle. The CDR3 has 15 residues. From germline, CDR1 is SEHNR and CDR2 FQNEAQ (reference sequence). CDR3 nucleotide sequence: TGTGCCAGCAGCCAACCGGACAGCCTTAATGAAAAACTGTTTTTT. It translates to CASSQPDSLNEKLFF. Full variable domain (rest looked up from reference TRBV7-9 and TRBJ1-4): DTGVSQNPRHKITKRGQNVTFRCDPISEHNRLYWYRQTLGQGPEFLTYFQNEAQLEKSRLLSDRFSAERPKGSFSTLEIQRTEQGDSAMYLCASSQPDSLNEKLFFGSGTQLSVL.

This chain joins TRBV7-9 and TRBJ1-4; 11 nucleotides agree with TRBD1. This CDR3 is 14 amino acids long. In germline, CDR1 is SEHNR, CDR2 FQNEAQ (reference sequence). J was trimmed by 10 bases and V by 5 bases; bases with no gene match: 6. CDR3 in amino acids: CASSKGQGEGKLFF. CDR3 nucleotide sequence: TGTGCCAGCAGCAAGGGACAGGGGGAAGGAAAACTGTTTTTT. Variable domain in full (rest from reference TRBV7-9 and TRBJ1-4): DTGVSQNPRHKITKRGQNVTFRCDPISEHNRLYWYRQTLGQGPEFLTYFQNEAQLEKSRLLSDRFSAERPKGSFSTLEIQRTEQGDSAMYLCASSKGQGEGKLFFGSGTQLSVL.

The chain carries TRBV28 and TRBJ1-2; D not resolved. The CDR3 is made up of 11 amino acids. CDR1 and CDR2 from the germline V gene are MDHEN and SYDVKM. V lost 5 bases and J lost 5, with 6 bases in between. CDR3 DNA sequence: TGTGCCAGCAGTAAACAGTATGGCTACACCTTC. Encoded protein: CASSKQYGYTF.

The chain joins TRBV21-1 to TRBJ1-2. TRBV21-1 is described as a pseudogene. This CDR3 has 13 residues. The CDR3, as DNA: TGTGCCAGCAGCACTTCACGGTCCTTCCGCTACACCTTC. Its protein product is CASSTSRSFRYTF.

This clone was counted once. CDR3 region: CASSPGTSVRTDTQYF. CDR3 sequence (DNA): TGCGCCAGCAGCCCCGGGACTAGCGTCCGCACAGATACGCAGTATTTT. The V and J genes are TRBV5-1 and TRBJ2-3; TRBD2 matches at 10 bases. The length of the CDR3 is 16 residues. Germline V gene data show CDR1 as SGHRS and CDR2 as YFSETQ. The V and J ends lost 4 bases and 1 base, in that order; junction bases with no gene match: 6.

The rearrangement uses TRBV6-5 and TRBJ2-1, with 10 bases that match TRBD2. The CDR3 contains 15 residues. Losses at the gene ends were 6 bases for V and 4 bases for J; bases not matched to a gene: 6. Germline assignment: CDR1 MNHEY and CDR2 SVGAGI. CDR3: CASSEGLALYNEQFF. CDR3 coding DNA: TGTGCCAGCAGCGAGGGACTAGCGTTGTACAATGAGCAGTTCTTC.

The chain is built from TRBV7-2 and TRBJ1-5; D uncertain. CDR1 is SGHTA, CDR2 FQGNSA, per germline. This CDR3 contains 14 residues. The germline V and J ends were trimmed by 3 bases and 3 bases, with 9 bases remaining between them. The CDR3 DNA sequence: TGTGCCAGCAGCTTGTCAGGCTTCAATCAGCCCCAGCATTTT. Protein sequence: CASSLSGFNQPQHF.

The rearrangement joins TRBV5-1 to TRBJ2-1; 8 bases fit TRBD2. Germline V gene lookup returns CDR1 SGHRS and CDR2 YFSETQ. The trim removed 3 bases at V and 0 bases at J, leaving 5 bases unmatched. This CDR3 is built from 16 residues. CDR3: CASSWAGGSSYNEQFF. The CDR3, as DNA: TGCGCCAGCAGCTGGGCGGGAGGTAGCTCCTACAATGAGCAGTTCTTC.